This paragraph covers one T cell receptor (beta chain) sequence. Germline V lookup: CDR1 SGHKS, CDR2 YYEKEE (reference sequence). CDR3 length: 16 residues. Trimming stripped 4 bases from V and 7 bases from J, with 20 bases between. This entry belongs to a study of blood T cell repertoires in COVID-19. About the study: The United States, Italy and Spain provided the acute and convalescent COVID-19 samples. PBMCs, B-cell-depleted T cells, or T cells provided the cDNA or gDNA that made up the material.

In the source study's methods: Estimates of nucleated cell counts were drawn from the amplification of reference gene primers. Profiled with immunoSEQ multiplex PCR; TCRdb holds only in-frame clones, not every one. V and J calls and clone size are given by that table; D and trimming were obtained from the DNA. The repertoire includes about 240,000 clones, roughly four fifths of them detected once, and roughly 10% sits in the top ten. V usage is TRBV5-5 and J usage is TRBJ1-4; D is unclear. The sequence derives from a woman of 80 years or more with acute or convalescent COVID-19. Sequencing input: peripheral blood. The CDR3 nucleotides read TGTGCCAGCAGCCTCCTCAAGGACCCGCGGGGTGAAAAACTGTTTTTT. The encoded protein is CASSLLKDPRGEKLFF.